The 31 T cell receptor beta chains below all came from one sample that was sequenced in a study of tumor-infiltrating lymphocytes in localized non-small cell lung cancer. The table came from immunoSEQ multiplex PCR; TCRdb's copy has only in-frame clones and leaves some out. The table shows a few thousand clones, with 60% to 70% occurring only once. Specimen: uninvolved lung tissue not adjacent to the tumor. These receptors were taken from a human donor with non-small cell lung cancer.

The chain joins TRBV19 to TRBJ2-7, with 7 bases lining up with TRBD1. The CDR3 consists of 13 residues. CDR1 is LNHDA and CDR2 is SQIVND in the germline V gene (reference sequence). With 8 bases clipped from V and 3 bases from J, the junction kept 7 bases outside the gene matches. CDR3 residues: CASSGTVFYEQYF. As DNA, the CDR3 is TGTGCCAGTTCCGGGACAGTTTTCTACGAGCAGTACTTC.

This sequence joins TRBV6-5 and TRBJ2-2, with 11 bases aligning to TRBD2. CDR1 and CDR2 from the germline V gene are MNHEY and SVGAGI. The junction had 4 bases not matched to a gene; V was cut back by 2 bases and J by 5 bases. The CDR3 has 16 amino acids. This chain's CDR3 is CASSYVAGGLTGELFF. The DNA for the CDR3 is TGTGCCAGCAGTTACGTAGCGGGAGGGCTGACCGGGGAGCTGTTTTTT.

The chain carries TRBV19 and TRBJ1-1; 12 nucleotides match TRBD1. V dropped 5 bases and J dropped 10; count of bases not matched to a gene: 11. This CDR3 is 15 amino acids long. Germline V CDR1 and CDR2: LNHDA, SQIVND (reference sequence). The CDR3, as DNA: TGTGCCAGTAGTGCCCCGGGACAGGGGGCACGGGGAGCTTTCTTT. Its translation is CASSAPGQGARGAFF.

This sequence joins TRBV6-6 and TRBJ1-1; 7 bases line up with TRBD1. The V segment lost 4 bases and the J segment 1 base; nucleotides outside the gene matches: 0. The CDR3 extends over 13 amino acids. Germline V lookup: CDR1 MNHNY, CDR2 SVGAGI (reference sequence). Here the CDR3 reads CASSWTGNTEAFF. CDR3 nucleotides: TGTGCCAGCAGTTGGACAGGGAACACTGAAGCTTTCTTT.

V is TRBV5-4 and J is TRBJ2-3; the D call may be TRBD1 or TRBD2 (5 bases each). Germline CDR1 SGHNT, CDR2 YYREEE (reference sequence). The CDR3 covers 17 residues. Trimming left V 0 bases short and J 1 base short, with 15 bases between. The CDR3 sequence: CASSLASGQGRTDTQYF. The CDR3 coding sequence is TGTGCCAGCAGCTTGGCCTCGGGGCAGGGACGCACAGATACGCAGTATTTT.

The CDR3 protein is CASSSGLAGGRNEQFF. The CDR3 coding sequence is TGTGCCAGCAGCTCCGGACTAGCGGGAGGAAGGAATGAGCAGTTCTTC. The chain combines TRBV11-3 with TRBJ2-1, with 14 bases lining up with TRBD2. The CDR3 loop spans 16 amino acids. V was clipped by 4 bases and J by 7 bases; unmatched bases: 6. CDR1 and CDR2 (germline): SGHNT, YENEEA.

The J gene is TRBJ1-5, the V gene TRBV12-5; a weak D match, TRBD1 (6 bases). CDR3 length equals 14 residues. Trimming took off 2 bases at V and 5 bases at J, with 10 bases between the two ends. In germline, CDR1 is LGHNT, CDR2 FRNRAP. CDR3 amino acids: CASGLSRGDQPQHF. The CDR3 DNA follows: TGTGCTAGTGGTTTGTCCAGGGGAGATCAGCCCCAGCATTTT.

V and J are TRBV19 and TRBJ2-1; 14 bases match TRBD2. The CDR3 sequence is 19 residues long. The V segment lost 8 bases and the J segment 0 bases; nucleotides outside the gene matches: 12. CDR1 is LNHDA and CDR2 is SQIVND in the germline V gene (reference sequence). Written as DNA, the CDR3 is TGTGCCAGTGACCCGGGGACTAGCGGGAGAGAAAGCTCCTACAATGAGCAGTTCTTC. Encoded protein: CASDPGTSGRESSYNEQFF.

This clone was detected a few times. Other DNA variants within this sample encode the same CDR3. The gene calls are TRBV27 and TRBJ2-7; 12 bases match TRBD1. The CDR3 has 18 amino acids. The germline V gene encodes CDR1 MNHEY and CDR2 SMNVEV (reference sequence). J gave up 4 bases and V 0 bases, and 10 bases lay outside the gene matches. CDR3 loop: CASSLSGTGGEHVYEQYF. The CDR3 DNA reads TGTGCCAGCAGTTTATCGGGGACAGGGGGCGAGCACGTGTACGAGCAGTACTTC.

The chain recombines TRBV30 with TRBJ2-2; D is unresolved. Trimming stripped 2 bases from V and 0 bases from J, with 7 bases between. Germline CDR1 GTSNPN, CDR2 SVGIG (reference sequence). The CDR3 is 14 amino acids. CDR3 loop: CAWSRISNTGELFF. The CDR3 DNA is TGTGCCTGGAGTAGAATTTCGAACACCGGGGAGCTGTTTTTT.

V and J are TRBV10-1 and TRBJ1-2; no reliable D call. CDR3 length: 14 amino acids. From germline, CDR1 is WNHNN and CDR2 SYGVQD (reference sequence). Trimming took off 4 bases at V and 4 bases at J, with 13 bases between the two ends. In nucleotides, the CDR3 is TGCGCCAGCAGTGGGCTTAAAAAGACCTATGGCTACACCTTC. Translated: CASSGLKKTYGYTF.

This clone was recorded only once. V gene TRBV7-2 combines with J gene TRBJ1-6; 7 nucleotides match TRBD1. The CDR3 spans 14 residues. Germline V gene data show CDR1 as SGHTA and CDR2 as FQGNSA. The trim removed 5 bases at V and 7 bases at J, leaving 5 bases unmatched. CDR3: CASSLGTANSPLHF. CDR3 nucleotides: TGTGCCAGCAGCCTAGGGACAGCAAATTCACCCCTCCACTTT. The entire variable domain, with the rest obtained from reference TRBV7-2 and TRBJ1-6, is as follows: GAGVSQSPSNKVTEKGKDVELRCDPISGHTALYWYRQSLGQGLEFLIYFQGNSAPDKSGLPSDRFSAERTGGSVSTLTIQRTQQEDSAVYLCASSLGTANSPLHFGNGTRLTVT.

The rearrangement uses TRBV11-3 and TRBJ2-3; 10 bases are a match to TRBD1. V lost 4 bases and J lost 6; bases outside the gene matches: 4. CDR3 length: 14 amino acids. Germline-derived CDR1 and CDR2 are SGHNT and YENEEA. The CDR3 reads CASSSRDRGDTQYF. The CDR3 DNA reads TGTGCCAGCAGCTCGAGGGACAGGGGTGATACGCAGTATTTT.

The chain carries TRBV5-1 and TRBJ1-1; 9 bases are a match to TRBD1. The CDR3 consists of 13 residues. J was trimmed by 3 bases and V by 3 bases; bases with no gene match: 0. Per germline, CDR1 SGHRS and CDR2 YFSETQ. CDR3 DNA sequence: TGCGCCAGCAGCTGGACAGGGGACACTGAAGCTTTCTTT. Its translation is CASSWTGDTEAFF.

V gene TRBV27 combines with J gene TRBJ2-1, with D perhaps TRBD2 (6 bases). The V end lost 8 bases, the J end lost 3 bases, and 29 bases lay between the germline ends. CDR1 MNHEY and CDR2 SMNVEV come from the germline V gene (reference sequence). This CDR3 contains 19 residues. This chain's CDR3 is CASVREEGYSKSHYNEQFF. The CDR3 bases are TGTGCCAGCGTTCGCGAGGAGGGTTACTCCAAATCCCACTACAATGAGCAGTTCTTC.

The chain couples TRBV19 to TRBJ2-5, with 8 positions matching TRBD1. The trim removed 3 bases at V and 3 bases at J, leaving 12 bases unmatched. The CDR3 sequence is 17 residues long. Germline CDR1 and CDR2: LNHDA and SQIVND (reference sequence). In DNA, the CDR3 is TGTGCCAGTAGTATTTGGCCCCCCTCGACAGGGGAAGAGACCCAGTACTTC. Translating gives CASSIWPPSTGEETQYF.

The rearrangement uses TRBV11-2 and TRBJ1-1; possibly TRBD1 for D (6 bases). The V gene lost 6 bases and the J gene lost 11 bases, with 16 bases spanning the gap. In germline, CDR1 is SGHAT, CDR2 FQNNGV. This CDR3 spans 12 amino acids. CDR3 in amino acids: CASSNNRESAFF. The DNA for the CDR3 is TGTGCCAGCAGTAATAACAGGGAGTCGGCTTTCTTT.

The V and J genes are TRBV5-6 and TRBJ1-2, with TRBD1 as a possible D gene (5 bases). The CDR3 covers 14 residues. Germline CDR1 is SGHDT and CDR2 is YYEEEE. Trimming stripped 4 bases from V and 4 bases from J, with 14 bases between. The chain's CDR3 is CASSPGTGFYGYTF. Written as DNA, the CDR3 is TGTGCCAGCAGCCCTGGGACGGGTTTCTATGGCTACACCTTC.

This chain links TRBV6-5 with TRBJ2-6; D unresolved. The germline V and J ends were trimmed by 0 bases and 3 bases, with 0 bases remaining between them. The CDR3 length is 13 residues. Germline values: CDR1 MNHEY, CDR2 SVGAGI. Here the CDR3 DNA reads TGTGCCAGCAGTTACTCTGGGGCCAACGTCCTGACTTTC. Its protein product is CASSYSGANVLTF.

The chain is built from TRBV10-3 and TRBJ1-1; 7 positions match TRBD1. Germline-derived CDR1 and CDR2 are ENHRY and SYGVKD. CDR3 size: 16 residues. With V trimmed by 0 bases and J by 1 base, 5 bases remained unmatched. The CDR3 here is CAISESNRGANTEAFF. The DNA of the CDR3 is TGTGCCATCAGTGAGTCAAACAGGGGTGCGAACACTGAAGCTTTCTTT.

The CDR3 reads CASSYDSGGEKLFF. The CDR3 nucleotides read TGTGCCAGCAGTTATGACAGTGGCGGGGAAAAACTGTTTTTT. The V gene is TRBV6-9, the J gene TRBJ1-4, with a weak D call TRBD1 (5 bases). CDR3 size: 14 residues. Trimming pared 2 bases from V and 8 bases from J, leaving 12 bases between. The germline CDR1 and CDR2 sequences are MNHGY and SVAAGI.

The chain links TRBV6-6 to TRBJ1-2, with a possible D match to TRBD1 (6 bases). Trimming pared 6 bases from V and 7 bases from J, leaving 9 bases between. The CDR3 extends over 11 amino acids. Germline-derived CDR1 and CDR2 are MNHNY and SVGAGI (reference sequence). CDR3: CASRTGAGYTF. In DNA, the CDR3 is TGTGCCAGCAGAACGGGGGCTGGCTACACCTTC.

This rearrangement joins TRBV28 to TRBJ2-7; D gene uncertain. There are 11 residues in the CDR3. V dropped 6 bases and J dropped 7 bases, with 10 bases sitting between them. CDR1 is MDHEN, CDR2 SYDVKM, per germline. This CDR3 is CASSTFEEQYF. CDR3 nucleotides: TGTGCCAGCAGCACTTTTGAAGAGCAGTACTTC. The whole variable domain, filled in from reference TRBV28 and TRBJ2-7, reads DVKVTQSSRYLVKRTGEKVFLECVQDMDHENMFWYRQDPGLGLRLIYFSYDVKMKEKGDIPEGYSVSREKKERFSLILESASTNQTSMYLCASSTFEEQYFGPGTRLTVT.

J is TRBJ1-5 and V is TRBV6-5, with D uncertain. The CDR3 is 14 amino acids. CDR1 is MNHEY, CDR2 SVGAGI, per germline. Trimming stripped 7 bases from V and 2 bases from J, with 12 bases between. CDR3 amino acids: CASTPRQGNQPQHF. The CDR3 coding sequence is TGTGCCAGCACCCCCCGCCAAGGCAATCAGCCCCAGCATTTT.

This chain uses TRBV7-2 with TRBJ2-7, with D possibly TRBD2 on 7 matching bases. The V gene lost 0 bases and the J gene lost 2 bases, with 11 bases spanning the gap. The CDR3 has 15 amino acids. Germline V CDR1 and CDR2: SGHTA, FQGNSA. CDR3 coding DNA: TGTGCCAGCAGCTTAGCGGGGGGGCCGACCTACGAGCAGTACTTC. Its protein is CASSLAGGPTYEQYF.

The genes are TRBV27 and TRBJ1-6, with 11 nucleotides matching TRBD1. The CDR3 sequence is 17 residues long. V trimming: 5 bases; J trimming: 7 bases; junction bases outside the gene matches: 10. Germline V gene sequence: CDR1 MNHEY, CDR2 SMNVEV (reference sequence). The CDR3 is CASSTPGQGVENSPLHF. DNA of the CDR3: TGTGCCAGCAGTACACCGGGACAGGGGGTTGAGAATTCACCCCTCCACTTT.

This clone showed up just a few times. The chain uses TRBV21-1 and TRBJ1-2. TRBV21-1 corresponds to a pseudogene. This CDR3 spans 14 amino acids. CDR3 in DNA: TGTGCCAGCAACGGTGGGGGGGTTTACTATGGCTACACCTTC. It yields the protein CASNGGGVYYGYTF.

V and J are TRBV6-5 and TRBJ2-1, with TRBD1 matching over 7 bases. Germline V gives CDR1 MNHEY, CDR2 SVGAGI. The CDR3 has 12 amino acids. V trimming: 9 bases; J trimming: 6 bases; junction bases outside the gene matches: 5. The CDR3 DNA reads as TGTGCCAGTAAACCAGGGGGCAATGAGCAGTTCTTC. The encoded protein is CASKPGGNEQFF.

The chain combines TRBV6-1 with TRBJ1-5; D possibly corresponds to TRBD1 (5 bases). Germline values: CDR1 MNHNS, CDR2 SASEGT. The CDR3 runs 20 residues. With 4 bases removed from V and 1 base from J, the gap between germline ends came to 26 bases. This CDR3 is CASSAGRQGGFGYSNQPQHF. The CDR3 DNA sequence: TGTGCCAGCAGTGCGGGACGCCAAGGCGGGTTCGGGTACAGCAATCAGCCCCAGCATTTT.

The table lists this clone with a count of one. The chain carries TRBV11-2 and TRBJ2-2; unclear D gene. Trimming stripped 5 bases from V and 8 bases from J, with 15 bases between. Germline V gene sequence: CDR1 SGHAT, CDR2 FQNNGV. This CDR3 has 14 amino acids. The DNA of the CDR3 is TGTGCCAGCAGCCCACAGACCCCGGAAGGGGAGCTGTTTTTT. This encodes CASSPQTPEGELFF.

The gene calls are TRBV7-2 and TRBJ2-7, with no clear D. The CDR3 spans 13 residues. The germline V and J ends were trimmed by 5 bases and 3 bases, with 11 bases remaining between them. Per germline, CDR1 SGHTA and CDR2 FQGNSA. CDR3 sequence reads: CASSAVRGYEQYF. The CDR3 nucleotides are TGTGCCAGCAGCGCGGTCCGAGGCTACGAGCAGTACTTC.